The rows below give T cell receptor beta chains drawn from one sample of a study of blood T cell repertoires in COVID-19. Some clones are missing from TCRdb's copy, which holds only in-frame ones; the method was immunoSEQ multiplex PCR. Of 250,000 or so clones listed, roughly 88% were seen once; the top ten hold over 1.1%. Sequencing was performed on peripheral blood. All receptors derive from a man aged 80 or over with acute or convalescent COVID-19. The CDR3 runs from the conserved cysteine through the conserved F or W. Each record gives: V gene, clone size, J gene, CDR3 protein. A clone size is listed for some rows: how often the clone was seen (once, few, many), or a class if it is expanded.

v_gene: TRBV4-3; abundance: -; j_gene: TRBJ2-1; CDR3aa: CASSLTGLAGNNEQFF
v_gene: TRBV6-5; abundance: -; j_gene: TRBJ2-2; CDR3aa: CASSKRAGELFF
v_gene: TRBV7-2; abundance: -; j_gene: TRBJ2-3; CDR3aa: CASSSWTGMGNTQYF
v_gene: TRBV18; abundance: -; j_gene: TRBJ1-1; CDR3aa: CASSPRLQGGTEAFF
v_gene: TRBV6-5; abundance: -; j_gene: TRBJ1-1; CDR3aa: CASSRNRVVGTEAFF
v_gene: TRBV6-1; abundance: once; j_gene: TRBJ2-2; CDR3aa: CASSELGTSGGNTGELFF
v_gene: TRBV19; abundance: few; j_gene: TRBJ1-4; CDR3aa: CASRRTINEKLFF
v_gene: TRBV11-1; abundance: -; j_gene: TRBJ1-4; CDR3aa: CASSQQGAGEKLFF
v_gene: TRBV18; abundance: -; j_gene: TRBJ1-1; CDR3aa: CASSPGTLEAFF
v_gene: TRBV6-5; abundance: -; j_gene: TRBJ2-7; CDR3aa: CASSYRAGEPSYEQYF
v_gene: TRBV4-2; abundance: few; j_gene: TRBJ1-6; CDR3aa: CASSQDLAGGFSPLHF
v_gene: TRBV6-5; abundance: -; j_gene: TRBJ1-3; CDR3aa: CASSRLRGNTIYF
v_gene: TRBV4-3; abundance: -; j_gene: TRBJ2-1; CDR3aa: CASSQGGRFHNEQFF
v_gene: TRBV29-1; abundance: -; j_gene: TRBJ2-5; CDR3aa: CSVEGSRDRAGETQYF
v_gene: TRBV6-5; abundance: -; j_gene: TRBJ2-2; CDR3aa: CASRPELGELFF
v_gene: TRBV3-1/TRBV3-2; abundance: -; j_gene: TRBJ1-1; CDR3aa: CASSQRRSGKAFF
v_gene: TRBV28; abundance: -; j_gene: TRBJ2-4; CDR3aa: CASSSNSGRALNIQYF
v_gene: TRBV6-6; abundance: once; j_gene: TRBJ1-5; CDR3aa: CASSYRAARVNQPQHF
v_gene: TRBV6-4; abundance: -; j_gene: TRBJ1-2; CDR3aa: CASSDSGRINYGYTF
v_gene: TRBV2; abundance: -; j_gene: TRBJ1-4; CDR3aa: CASKGEEYEKLFF
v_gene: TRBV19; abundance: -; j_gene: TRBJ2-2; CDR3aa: CASRQGTTGELFF
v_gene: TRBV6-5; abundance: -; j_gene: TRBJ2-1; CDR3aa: CASSYDAGEVNEQFF
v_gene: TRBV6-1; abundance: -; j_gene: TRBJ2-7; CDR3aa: CASSEQSGRQYEQYF
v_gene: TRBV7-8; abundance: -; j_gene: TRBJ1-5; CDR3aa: CASSLVSVSNQPQHF